These 22 T cell receptor beta chains share one sample of origin, sequenced in a study of T cell responses to AZD1222 COVID-19 vaccine. The method was immunoSEQ multiplex PCR; TCRdb's version includes in-frame clones alone and lacks a portion of them. The sample includes 110,000 or so clones, approximately 88% of them seen just once. This material consisted of peripheral blood, taken 28 days after the second AZD1222 dose. These receptors all come from an adult who received the AZD1222 COVID-19 vaccine.

The chain links TRBV6-5 to TRBJ2-7; no clear D. CDR1 is MNHEY and CDR2 is SVGAGI in the germline V gene. V was trimmed by 7 bases and J by 4 bases, leaving 11 bases between them. CDR3 size: 12 residues. The CDR3 protein is CASTPNMYEQYF. CDR3 nucleotide sequence: TGTGCCAGCACCCCGAATATGTACGAGCAGTACTTC.

The rearrangement joins TRBV15 to TRBJ1-1, with TRBD1 as a possible D gene (5 bases). Germline CDR1 reads LNHNV; CDR2 reads YYDKDF (reference sequence). Trimming took 3 bases from V and 2 from J, leaving 10 bases between them. This CDR3 region has 14 residues. The CDR3 nucleotides are TGTGCCACCAGCAGGGGACTGGATAACACTGAAGCTTTCTTT. This sequence encodes CATSRGLDNTEAFF.

The chain has TRBV29-1 and TRBJ1-1, with D unresolved. V was shortened by 7 bases and J by 2 bases, with 17 bases between the two germline ends. Germline-derived CDR1 and CDR2 are SQVTM and ANQGSEA. The CDR3 totals 14 residues. Here the CDR3 reads CSGRHSGGNTEAFF. The CDR3 DNA follows: TGCAGCGGGCGACACTCAGGTGGAAACACTGAAGCTTTCTTT.

The V call is TRBV12-3 or TRBV12-4, the J call TRBJ2-2, with TRBD1 matching 7 bases. This CDR3 region has 13 residues. With V trimmed by 8 bases and J by 6 bases, 6 bases remained unmatched. The CDR3 loop is CASEQGSPGELFF. For the CDR3, the DNA is TGTGCCAGCGAACAGGGGAGTCCCGGGGAGCTGTTTTTT.

This clone was seen only once. V and J are TRBV27 and TRBJ2-7, with D possibly matching TRBD1 (7 bases). Germline V gene sequence: CDR1 MNHEY, CDR2 SMNVEV (reference sequence). V was trimmed by 8 bases and J by 1 base, leaving 15 bases between them. The CDR3 loop spans 14 amino acids. CDR3 protein: CASLKTGRSYEQYF. As DNA, the CDR3 is TGTGCCAGCCTTAAGACAGGGAGGTCCTACGAGCAGTACTTC.

CDR3 in amino acids: CASSKDGHNYGYTF. The DNA of the CDR3 is TGTGCCAGCAGCAAAGACGGCCACAACTATGGCTACACCTTC. This chain joins TRBV21-1 and TRBJ1-2. TRBV21-1 is designated a pseudogene. The CDR3 runs 14 residues.

The rearrangement joins TRBV28 to TRBJ2-1; 8 bases align to TRBD2. The germline CDR1 and CDR2 sequences are MDHEN and SYDVKM. The V gene end was trimmed by 3 bases and the J gene end by 5 bases; junction bases not matched to a gene: 9. The CDR3 length is 16 residues. CDR3 in amino acids: CASSFSTGGRNNEQFF. CDR3 sequence (DNA): TGTGCCAGCAGTTTTAGTACGGGGGGGCGGAACAATGAGCAGTTCTTC.

This chain connects TRBV6-6 to TRBJ1-2, with D unclear. Germline V lookup: CDR1 MNHNY, CDR2 SVGAGI (reference sequence). The V and J ends lost 2 bases and 8 bases respectively, with 12 bases between them. The length of the CDR3 is 13 residues. This CDR3 is CASSYGVRDGYTF. As DNA, the CDR3 is TGTGCCAGCAGTTACGGGGTACGCGACGGCTACACCTTC.

V usage is TRBV27 and J usage is TRBJ1-1; D unresolved. The V end was cut by 5 bases, the J end by 5 bases, with 12 bases between. This CDR3 region has 13 residues. Germline V lookup: CDR1 MNHEY, CDR2 SMNVEV (reference sequence). The CDR3 is CASSLGSWTEAFF. The CDR3 bases are TGTGCCAGCAGTCTAGGGTCTTGGACTGAAGCTTTCTTT.

The rearrangement links TRBV23-1 to TRBJ1-5; D not certain. TRBV23-1 is marked as an open reading frame, function uncertain. V lost 6 bases to trimming and J lost 0 bases, with 15 bases between them. The CDR3 has 16 amino acids. Here the CDR3 DNA reads TGCGCCAGCAGCTCTTCGGGGAAGTATAGCAATCAGCCCCAGCATTTT. Amino acids: CASSSSGKYSNQPQHF.

The chain is built from TRBV19 and TRBJ1-6; D is ambiguous. Germline CDR1 is LNHDA and CDR2 is SQIVND (reference sequence). This CDR3 is built from 15 residues. With 5 bases removed from V and 0 bases from J, the gap between germline ends came to 8 bases. CDR3 DNA sequence: TGTGCCAGTAGTTCAACGAGCTCCTATAATTCACCCCTCCACTTT. Amino acids: CASSSTSSYNSPLHF.

This sequence joins TRBV7-2 and TRBJ2-5; D gene uncertain. The V gene's germline CDR1 is SGHTA and CDR2 FQGNSA. CDR3 length: 13 residues. V gave up 3 bases and J gave up 4 bases, with 9 bases separating them. CDR3 amino acids: CASSLIDTETQYF. The CDR3 DNA follows: TGTGCCAGCAGCTTGATCGACACAGAGACCCAGTACTTC.

This sequence joins TRBV7-9 and TRBJ2-7; D is unclear. The germline V gene encodes CDR1 SEHNR and CDR2 FQNEAQ (reference sequence). The CDR3 runs 13 residues. Trimming stripped 2 bases from V and 3 bases from J, with 8 bases between. CDR3 amino acids: CASSLPNSYEQYF. As DNA, the CDR3 is TGTGCCAGCAGCTTACCCAACAGCTACGAGCAGTACTTC.

The genes are TRBV2 and TRBJ2-2; weak D call: TRBD1 (6 bases). Between the trimmed V and J ends, which lost 8 bases and 4 bases, there was a span of 14 bases. The CDR3 has 14 amino acids. Germline V gene data show CDR1 as SNHLY and CDR2 as FYNNEI. The CDR3 DNA reads TGTGCCAGCCGGAGCACAGGGTCCACCGGGGAGCTGTTTTTT. This translates into CASRSTGSTGELFF.

This clone showed up just a few times. J is TRBJ1-2 and V is TRBV19, with no clear D. The germline gives CDR1 LNHDA, CDR2 SQIVND (reference sequence). The V end was cut by 8 bases, the J end by 2 bases, with 12 bases between. The CDR3 runs to 13 residues. The CDR3 nucleotides read TGTGCCAGTTCCTTATCCCGGAACTATGGCTACACCTTC. Its translation: CASSLSRNYGYTF.

The V call is TRBV18, the J call TRBJ1-2, with 8 bases lining up with TRBD1. This CDR3 is built from 14 residues. V shed 6 bases and J 6 bases; nucleotides not matched to a gene: 9. Germline CDR1 reads KGHSH; CDR2 reads LQKENI. The CDR3 DNA sequence: TGTGCCAGCTCCCAGGGGACAGGTGCTCATGGCTACACCTTC. Its translation: CASSQGTGAHGYTF. Supplemented by reference TRBV18 and TRBJ1-2, the full variable domain reads NAGVMQNPRHLVRRRGQEARLRCSPMKGHSHVYWYRQLPEEGLKFMVYLQKENIIDESGMPKERFSAEFPKEGPSILRIQQVVRGDSAAYFCASSQGTGAHGYTFGSGTRLTVV.

V gene TRBV2 combines with J gene TRBJ2-2, with D possibly matching TRBD1 (5 bases). The CDR3 is made up of 15 amino acids. Germline V gene sequence: CDR1 SNHLY, CDR2 FYNNEI. The ends were cut back, 6 bases at V and 4 bases at J, with 15 bases in the middle. The CDR3 loop is CASRAQTGGTGELFF. In nucleotides, the CDR3 is TGTGCCAGCAGAGCCCAAACAGGCGGCACCGGGGAGCTGTTTTTT.

The table lists this clone with a count of one. The V call is TRBV18, the J call TRBJ2-5, with D uncertain. This CDR3 has 13 residues. The V end was cut by 6 bases, the J end by 1 base, with 9 bases between. Looked up from germline, CDR1 is KGHSH and CDR2 is LQKENI. CDR3 nucleotides: TGTGCCAGCTCCTTAACTTCCCAAGAGACCCAGTACTTC. It codes for CASSLTSQETQYF. Full variable domain (missing parts from reference TRBV18 and TRBJ2-5): NAGVMQNPRHLVRRRGQEARLRCSPMKGHSHVYWYRQLPEEGLKFMVYLQKENIIDESGMPKERFSAEFPKEGPSILRIQQVVRGDSAAYFCASSLTSQETQYFGPGTRLLVL.

The chain uses TRBV3-1 (or the pseudogene TRBV3-2) and TRBJ1-4; TRBD1 might be the D (6 bases). The CDR3 is 14 amino acids. The germline V and J ends were trimmed by 1 base and 6 bases, with 9 bases remaining between them. CDR1 is LGHDT, CDR2 YNNKEL, per germline (reference sequence). This CDR3 reads CASSQVGTHEKLFF. In DNA form, the CDR3 reads TGTGCCAGCAGCCAAGTTGGGACACATGAAAAACTGTTTTTT.

This clone showed up just once. The rearrangement uses TRBV9 and TRBJ2-2; TRBD2 agrees at 10 bases. The CDR3 covers 18 residues. Per germline, CDR1 SGDLS and CDR2 YYNGEE. V trimming: 5 bases; J trimming: 4 bases; junction bases outside the gene matches: 14. The DNA of the CDR3 is TGTGCCAGCAGTGCCCCGCGAGCGGGGGGGCCCGTCACCGGGGAGCTGTTTTTT. This translates into CASSAPRAGGPVTGELFF.

The chain has TRBV28 and TRBJ2-4, with a tentative D call TRBD1 (6 bases). The V end was cut by 3 bases, the J end by 1 base, with 13 bases between. Germline-derived CDR1 and CDR2 are MDHEN and SYDVKM. There are 16 residues in the CDR3. As DNA, the CDR3 is TGTGCCAGCAGTTTTGTGTCAACAGGGGCCAAAAACATTCAGTACTTC. Protein sequence: CASSFVSTGAKNIQYF.

The rearrangement uses TRBV4-1 and TRBJ2-1, with TRBD2 matching 11 bases. The CDR3 extends over 16 amino acids. Germline V gene sequence: CDR1 MGHRA, CDR2 YSYEKL. V trimming: 2 bases; J trimming: 8 bases; junction bases outside the gene matches: 8. The CDR3 is CASSQTGLAEMDEQFF. DNA of the CDR3: TGCGCCAGCAGCCAAACGGGACTAGCGGAAATGGATGAGCAGTTCTTC.